The present T cell receptor (beta chain) was sequenced within a study of blood T cell repertoires in COVID-19. This CDR3 is 14 amino acids long. Germline assignment: CDR1 MNHEY and CDR2 SMNVEV (reference sequence). Trimming at V came to 6 bases and at J to 3 bases, leaving 7 bases not matched to a gene. Assay used: immunoSEQ multiplex PCR; TCRdb lists only in-frame clones, some missing. The sample has some 130,000 clones, roughly 87% seen once. Participants were aged roughly 18 to 90 years, lived in under 30 US areas, and enrolled virtually. The sequence derives from a man aged 25-45 years who had recovered from COVID-19. The J gene is TRBJ2-7, the V gene TRBV27, with 8 bases aligning to TRBD1. What was sequenced was PBMCs or T cells enriched from blood (not recorded which). The CDR3 coding sequence is TGTGCCAGCAGCGCCGGGACAGGTTTCTACGAGCAGTACTTC. Protein sequence: CASSAGTGFYEQYF.